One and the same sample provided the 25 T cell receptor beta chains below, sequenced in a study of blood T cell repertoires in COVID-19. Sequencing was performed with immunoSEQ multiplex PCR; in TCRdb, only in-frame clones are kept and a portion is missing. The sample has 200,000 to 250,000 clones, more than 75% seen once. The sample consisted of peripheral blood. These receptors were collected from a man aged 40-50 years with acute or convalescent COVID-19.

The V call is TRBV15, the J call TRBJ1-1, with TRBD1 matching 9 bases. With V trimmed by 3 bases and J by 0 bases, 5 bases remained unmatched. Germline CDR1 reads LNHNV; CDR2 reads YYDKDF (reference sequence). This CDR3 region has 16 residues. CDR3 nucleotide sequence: TGTGCCACCAGCAGCGACAGGGGGGGGATGAACACTGAAGCTTTCTTT. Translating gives CATSSDRGGMNTEAFF. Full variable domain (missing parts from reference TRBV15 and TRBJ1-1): DAMVIQNPRYQVTQFGKPVTLSCSQTLNHNVMYWYQQKSSQAPKLLFHYYDKDFNNEADTPDNFQSRRPNTSFCFLDIRSPGLGDTAMYLCATSSDRGGMNTEAFFGQGTRLTVV.

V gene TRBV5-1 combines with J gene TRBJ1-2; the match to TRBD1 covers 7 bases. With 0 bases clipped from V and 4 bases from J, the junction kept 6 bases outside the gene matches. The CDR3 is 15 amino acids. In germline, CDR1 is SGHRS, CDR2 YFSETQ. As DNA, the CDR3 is TGCGCCAGCAGCTTGGAACAGGGGACAGCCTATGGCTACACCTTC. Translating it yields CASSLEQGTAYGYTF.

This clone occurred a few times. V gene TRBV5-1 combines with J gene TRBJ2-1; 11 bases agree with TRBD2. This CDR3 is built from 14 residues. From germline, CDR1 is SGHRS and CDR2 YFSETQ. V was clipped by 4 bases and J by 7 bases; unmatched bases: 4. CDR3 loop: CASSVPSGRNEQFF. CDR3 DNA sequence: TGCGCCAGCAGCGTCCCTAGCGGGAGGAATGAGCAGTTCTTC.

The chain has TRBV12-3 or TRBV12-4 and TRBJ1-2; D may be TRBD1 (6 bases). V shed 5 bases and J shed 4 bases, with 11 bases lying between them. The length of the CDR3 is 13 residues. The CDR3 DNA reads TGTGCCAGCAGTCAGACAGGCCCCTATGGCTACACCTTC. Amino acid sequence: CASSQTGPYGYTF.

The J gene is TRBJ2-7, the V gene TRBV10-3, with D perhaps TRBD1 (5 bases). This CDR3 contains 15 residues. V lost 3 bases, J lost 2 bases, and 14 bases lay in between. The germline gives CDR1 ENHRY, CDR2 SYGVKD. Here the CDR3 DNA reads TGTGCCATCAGTGACGTGGCCAGGGCGACCTACGAGCAGTACTTC. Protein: CAISDVARATYEQYF.

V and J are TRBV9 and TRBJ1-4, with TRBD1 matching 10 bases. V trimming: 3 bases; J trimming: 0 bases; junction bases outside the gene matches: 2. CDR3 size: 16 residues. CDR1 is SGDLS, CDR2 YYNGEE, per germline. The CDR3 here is CASSAGQGSTNEKLFF. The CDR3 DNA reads TGTGCCAGCAGCGCGGGACAGGGGTCAACTAATGAAAAACTGTTTTTT.

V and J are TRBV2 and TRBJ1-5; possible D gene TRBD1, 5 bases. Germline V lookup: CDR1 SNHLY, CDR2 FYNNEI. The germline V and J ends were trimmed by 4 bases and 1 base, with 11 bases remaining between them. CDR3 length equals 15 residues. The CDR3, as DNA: TGTGCCAGCAGTGCTCAGGGCGACAGCAATCAGCCCCAGCATTTT. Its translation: CASSAQGDSNQPQHF.

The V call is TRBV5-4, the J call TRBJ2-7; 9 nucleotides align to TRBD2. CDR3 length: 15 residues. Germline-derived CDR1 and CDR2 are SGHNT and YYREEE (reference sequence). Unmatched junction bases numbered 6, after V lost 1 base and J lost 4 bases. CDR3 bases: TGTGCCAGCAGCTTGAGGAGCGGGGGGTTGTACGAGCAGTACTTC. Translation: CASSLRSGGLYEQYF.

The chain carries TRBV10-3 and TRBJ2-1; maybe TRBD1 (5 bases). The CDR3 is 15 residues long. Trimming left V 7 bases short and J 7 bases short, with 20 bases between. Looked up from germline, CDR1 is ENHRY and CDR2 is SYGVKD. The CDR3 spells CAITGSSSTRNEQFF. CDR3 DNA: TGTGCCATCACAGGGTCATCGAGTACACGGAATGAGCAGTTCTTC.

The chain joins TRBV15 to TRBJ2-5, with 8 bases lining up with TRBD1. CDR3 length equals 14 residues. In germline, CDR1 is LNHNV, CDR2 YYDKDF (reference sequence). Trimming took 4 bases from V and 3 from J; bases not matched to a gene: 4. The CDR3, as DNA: TGTGCCACCAGCAAACGGGACAGGAAAGAGACCCAGTACTTC. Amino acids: CATSKRDRKETQYF.

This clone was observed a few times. The DNA of the CDR3 is TGTGCCAGCAGCCTCGAGGACAGGTTATTTTATGGCTACACCTTC. Its protein product is CASSLEDRLFYGYTF. This chain joins TRBV7-9 and TRBJ1-2, with 7 positions matching TRBD1. V was pared by 5 bases and J by 5 bases, with 11 bases of the junction left unmatched. The CDR3 is 15 residues long. The germline CDR1 and CDR2 sequences are SEHNR and FQNEAQ (reference sequence).

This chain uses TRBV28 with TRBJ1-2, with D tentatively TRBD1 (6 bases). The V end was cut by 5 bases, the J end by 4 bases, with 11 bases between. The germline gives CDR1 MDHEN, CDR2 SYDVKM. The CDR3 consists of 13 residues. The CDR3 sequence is CASSTTGPYGYTF. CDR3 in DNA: TGTGCCAGCAGTACAACAGGGCCCTATGGCTACACCTTC.

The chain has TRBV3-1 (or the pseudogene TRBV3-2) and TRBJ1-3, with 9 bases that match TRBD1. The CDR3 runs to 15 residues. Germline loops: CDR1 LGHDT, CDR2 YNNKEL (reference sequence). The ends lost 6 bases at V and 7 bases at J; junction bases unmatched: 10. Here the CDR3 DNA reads TGTGCCAGCAGAAAGGGACAGGGAGTTTCTAACACCATATATTTT. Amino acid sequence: CASRKGQGVSNTIYF.

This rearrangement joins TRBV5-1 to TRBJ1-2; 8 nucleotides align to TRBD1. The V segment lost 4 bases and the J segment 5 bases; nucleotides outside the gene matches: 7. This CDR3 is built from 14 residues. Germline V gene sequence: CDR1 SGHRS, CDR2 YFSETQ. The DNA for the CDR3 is TGCGCCAGCAGCCAAGGACAGGGCCAATATGGCTACACCTTC. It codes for CASSQGQGQYGYTF. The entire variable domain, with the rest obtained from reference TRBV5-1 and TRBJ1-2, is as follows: KAGVTQTPRYLIKTRGQQVTLSCSPISGHRSVSWYQQTPGQGLQFLFEYFSETQRNKGNFPGRFSGRQFSNSRSEMNVSTLELGDSALYLCASSQGQGQYGYTFGSGTRLTVV.

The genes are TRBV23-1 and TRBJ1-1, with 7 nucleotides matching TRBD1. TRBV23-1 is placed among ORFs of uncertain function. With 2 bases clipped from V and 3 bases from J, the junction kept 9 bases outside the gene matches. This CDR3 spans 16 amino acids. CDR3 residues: CASSQTRQGWDTEAFF. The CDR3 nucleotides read TGCGCCAGCAGTCAAACCCGACAGGGTTGGGACACTGAAGCTTTCTTT.

CDR3 sequence reads: CASSYGLAGLPWLFF. CDR3 nucleotides: TGTGCCAGCAGTTACGGTCTAGCGGGGCTGCCGTGGCTGTTTTTT. The V gene is TRBV6-5, the J gene TRBJ2-2; 9 positions agree with TRBD2. This CDR3 has 15 residues. CDR1 is MNHEY and CDR2 is SVGAGI in the germline V gene. Trimming removed 2 bases from V and 13 bases from J; junction bases left unmatched: 11.

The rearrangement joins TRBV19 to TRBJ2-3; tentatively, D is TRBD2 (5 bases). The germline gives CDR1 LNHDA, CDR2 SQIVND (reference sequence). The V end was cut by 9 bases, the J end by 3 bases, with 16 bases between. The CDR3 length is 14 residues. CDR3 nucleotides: TGTGCCAGCAGGATAGGACTTTTGACAGATACGCAGTATTTT. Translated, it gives CASRIGLLTDTQYF. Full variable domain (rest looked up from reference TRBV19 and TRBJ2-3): DGGITQSPKYLFRKEGQNVTLSCEQNLNHDAMYWYRQDPGQGLRLIYYSQIVNDFQKGDIAEGYSVSREKKESFPLTVTSAQKNPTAFYLCASRIGLLTDTQYFGPGTRLTVL.

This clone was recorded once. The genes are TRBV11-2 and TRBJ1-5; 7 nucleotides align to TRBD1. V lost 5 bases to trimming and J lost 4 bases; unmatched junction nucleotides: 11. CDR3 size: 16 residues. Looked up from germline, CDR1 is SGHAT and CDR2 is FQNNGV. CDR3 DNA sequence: TGTGCCAGCAGCGCGGAACCGGGACAGATGAATCAGCCCCAGCATTTT. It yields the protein CASSAEPGQMNQPQHF.

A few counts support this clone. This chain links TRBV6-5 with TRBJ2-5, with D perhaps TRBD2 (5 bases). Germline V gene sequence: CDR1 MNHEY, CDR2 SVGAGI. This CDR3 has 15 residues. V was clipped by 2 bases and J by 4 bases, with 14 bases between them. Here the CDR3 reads CASSYARGGRETQYF. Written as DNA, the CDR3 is TGTGCCAGCAGTTACGCCCGGGGTGGTCGAGAGACCCAGTACTTC.

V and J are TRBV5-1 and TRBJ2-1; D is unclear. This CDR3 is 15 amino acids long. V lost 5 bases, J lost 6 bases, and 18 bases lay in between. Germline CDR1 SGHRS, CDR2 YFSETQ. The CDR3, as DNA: TGCGCCAGCAGGTCGGGTCTTTCGTTTTCCAATGAGCAGTTCTTC. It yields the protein CASRSGLSFSNEQFF.

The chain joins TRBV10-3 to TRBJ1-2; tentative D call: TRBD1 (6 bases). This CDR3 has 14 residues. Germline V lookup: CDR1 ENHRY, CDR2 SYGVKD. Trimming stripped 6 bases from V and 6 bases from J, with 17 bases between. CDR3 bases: TGTGCCATCAGCGTAAATCAGGGGCTGAATGGCTACACCTTC. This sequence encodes CAISVNQGLNGYTF.

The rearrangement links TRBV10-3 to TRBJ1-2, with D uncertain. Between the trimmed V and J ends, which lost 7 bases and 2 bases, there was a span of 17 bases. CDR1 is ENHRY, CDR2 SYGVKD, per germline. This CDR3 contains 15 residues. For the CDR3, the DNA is TGTGCCATCAAGCAACAGCCGAATGACAACTATGGCTACACCTTC. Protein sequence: CAIKQQPNDNYGYTF.

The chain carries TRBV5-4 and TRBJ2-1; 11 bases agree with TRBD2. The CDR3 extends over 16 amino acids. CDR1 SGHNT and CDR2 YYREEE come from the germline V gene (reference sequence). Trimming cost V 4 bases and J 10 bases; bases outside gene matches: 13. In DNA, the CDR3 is TGTGCCAGCAGCCCCACCCCGGGACTAGCGGTAGGGGAGCAGTTCTTC. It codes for CASSPTPGLAVGEQFF.

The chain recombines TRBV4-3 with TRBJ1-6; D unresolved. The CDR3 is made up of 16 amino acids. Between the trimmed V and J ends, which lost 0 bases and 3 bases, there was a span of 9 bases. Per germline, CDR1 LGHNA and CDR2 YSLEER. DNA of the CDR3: TGCGCCAGCAGCCAAGATGGAGAGATCTATAATTCACCCCTCCACTTT. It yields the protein CASSQDGEIYNSPLHF.

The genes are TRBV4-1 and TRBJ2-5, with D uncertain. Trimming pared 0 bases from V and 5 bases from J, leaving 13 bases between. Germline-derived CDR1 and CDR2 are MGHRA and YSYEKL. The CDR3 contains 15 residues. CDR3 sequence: CASSQEGAFGETQYF. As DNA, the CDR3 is TGCGCCAGCAGCCAAGAGGGCGCGTTTGGGGAGACCCAGTACTTC.